The entry that follows covers one T cell receptor beta chain sequence. The V end was cut by 1 base, the J end by 6 bases, with 15 bases between. Germline V gene lookup returns CDR1 LGHNA and CDR2 YSLEER. The CDR3 consists of 15 residues. As originally analysed: Reference gene primer amplification in the assay estimated nucleated cell counts. Profiled with immunoSEQ multiplex PCR; TCRdb holds only in-frame clones, not every one. Clone size and the V and J calls come from that table; the DNA yielded D and trimming. The table lists under 250,000 clones, around 86% of them singletons. These data belong to a study of blood T cell repertoires in COVID-19. Study as a whole: Both acute and convalescent COVID-19 samples were obtained from the United States, Italy and Spain.

Sequenced material: peripheral blood. The clonotype originates from a woman aged 55-69 years who had recovered from COVID-19. The genes are TRBV4-3 and TRBJ2-5, with a possible D match to TRBD1 (5 bases). As DNA, the CDR3 is TGCGCCAGCAGCCAAGGGGTCCAGGGATCGCAGACCCAGTACTTC. Protein: CASSQGVQGSQTQYF.